This T cell receptor beta chain was captured by sequencing in a study of blood T cell repertoires in COVID-19. The V gene's germline CDR1 is MNHEY and CDR2 SVGAGI. V was trimmed by 7 bases and J by 7 bases, leaving 10 bases between them. The CDR3 covers 12 residues. The method was immunoSEQ multiplex PCR; TCRdb's version includes in-frame clones alone and lacks a portion of them. The sample lists roughly 180,000 clones, approximately 83% seen once, with about 7% in the top ten. This clone was observed at least ten times. V and J are TRBV6-5 and TRBJ2-2; D is unclear. The sample consisted of peripheral blood. This sequence was found in a woman in her thirties or forties with COVID-19, enrolled during active disease. CDR3 DNA sequence: TGTGCCAGCACCCCGCCAGGCGGGGAGCTGTTTTTT. This codes for CASTPPGGELFF.